A selection of T cell receptor beta chains follows, all from one sample in a study of monozygotic twins with inflammatory bowel disease. For each CDR3 protein, TCRdb gives one entry from its re-call of the 5' RACE reads, without DNA. This sample contains approximately 160,000 distinct CDR3 sequences. Sequenced sample: blood. These receptor sequences come from a human donor with ulcerative colitis or Crohn's disease, or a healthy co-twin of an affected twin (not recorded which). The CDR3 runs from the conserved cysteine through the conserved F or W.

v_call,j_call,cdr3_aa
TRBV11-2,TRBJ2-2,CASIYWGPSLGGELFF
TRBV19,TRBJ1-1,CASRREWNTEAFF
TRBV20-1,TRBJ1-5,CSASPGGYSNQPQHF
TRBV28,TRBJ2-1,CASSIIRTSGSDEQFF
TRBV5-4,TRBJ1-2,CASSLTTRGYTF
TRBV28,TRBJ2-7,CASSFSPSEQYF
TRBV29-1,TRBJ1-1,CSVQGSYWAFF
TRBV20-1,TRBJ2-7,CSAREDGSVYEQYF
TRBV9,TRBJ1-1,CASSVDTGGGSTEAFF
TRBV6-2/TRBV6-3,TRBJ2-1,CASRHRDRGQGSLRSSYNEQFF
TRBV7-9,TRBJ2-7,CASSTSTGGYEQYF
TRBV11-3,TRBJ2-1,CASGVGANNEQFF
TRBV5-6,TRBJ2-1,CASSLGRLSYNEQFF
TRBV24-1,TRBJ2-5,CATSASGSETQYF
TRBV4-1,TRBJ2-1,CASSPVAGGPSQFF